The entry below gives a single TCR beta chain sequence along with its context. Its antigen is not yet known. No much larger clonotype is one base removed from it; base qualities were not supplied. Participants in the prospective study were enrolled through a virtual design, were aged roughly 18 to 95 years, and lived in roughly 24 United States geographic areas. In the prospective study, participants were assigned to cohorts based on the clinical history participants reported in a screening survey and a study questionnaire. In the prospective study, mobile phlebotomists collected whole blood, serum and a nasopharyngeal or oropharyngeal swab from each participant. Participants in the prospective study had the option to provide additional blood draws and questionnaires over a roughly 2-month period. Blood samples from the prospective study were shipped frozen or at room temperature prior to DNA extraction.

The sample is drawn from a study of blood T cell repertoires in COVID-19 (dated by TCRdb to 2019 to 2021). Background on the whole study: The collaborator samples originated in the United States, Italy and Spain and spanned the acute and convalescent phases of COVID-19. HLA class I and class II types, where available, came from metadata supplied by the sample provider rather than from assay-based typing. The dataset comprised deeply sampled blood TCRbeta repertoires from subjects exposed to, actively infected with, or recovered from COVID-19. The material from the prospective study consisted of cDNA or gDNA derived from T cells, B-cell-depleted T cells, or PBMCs. Samples came from the ongoing ImmuneRACE study (first 160 participants) plus 1,254 subjects from 6 global collaborators. The repertoires were released in a freely available public database meant as a resource for research on the immune response to SARS-CoV-2. The sample metadata nearly always contained a de-identified subject ID, COVID-19 status, age in years and sex.

Findings and caveats that apply to the study as a whole: How much clinical and demographic metadata was included differed by source and by participant, and the metadata was provided uncurated.

TCRbeta CDR3 regions were amplified from genomic DNA using the immunoSEQ Assay, a bias-controlled multiplex PCR. Under the source paper's analysis protocol: The number of nucleated cells in each sample was estimated from the amplification of reference gene primers within the assay. Sequence reads were collapsed and filtered to measure the absolute abundance of every unique TCRbeta CDR3 rearrangement. For each sample, productive Simpson clonality was calculated by taking the square root of Simpson's diversity index across productive rearrangements. In TCRdb, the immuneACCESS table is reduced to in-frame sequences with V and J assigned. These tables do not hold every clone; where another copy was compared, an unresolved V gene accounts for under half, and the others remain unexplained. V and J calls and clone size are copied from that table; D and trimming were computed from the DNA. Within this sample are under 250,000 clones, with more than 75% of them counted one time only. 4.3% of the sample comes from the top ten.

CDR1 and CDR2, per the germline V gene, are MNHEY and SVGAGI. The germline V and J ends show losses of 6 bases and 8 bases respectively, and no gene match explains 11 bases of the junction. CDR3 length: 15 amino acids, cysteine to phenylalanine. Just CDR3 DNA is preserved here, 45 bases in frame from base 1. The clonotype originates from a man under 40 with acute COVID-19. The V gene is TRBV6-5 and the J gene is TRBJ2-1, and TRBD1 aligns with 9 junction nucleotides. The sequenced sample was PBMCs or T cells enriched from blood (not recorded which). The CDR3 protein: CASSSRTGAGDEQFF. The nucleotides are TGTGCCAGCAGCTCCCGGACAGGGGCGGGCGATGAGCAGTTCTTC.